The next 20 T cell receptor beta chains were all read from a single sample in a study of beta chain features in type 1 diabetes. Expressed TCRB transcripts were sequenced because the entire RNA isolate underwent reverse transcription. The protocol was immunoSEQ multiplex PCR, while the TCRdb copy is restricted to in-frame clones and leaves out a portion. The repertoire holds about 900,000 clones, with roughly 15% as singletons. Sequencing was done on a sample of naive CD4+ T cells from blood. These receptors came from a young woman in good health.

This clone was seen a handful of times. V and J are TRBV4-2 and TRBJ2-3; 7 bases are shared with TRBD1. The V segment lost 1 base and the J segment 2 bases; nucleotides outside the gene matches: 9. The CDR3 length is 17 residues. CDR1 is LGHNA and CDR2 is YNFKEQ in the germline V gene. The CDR3 DNA reads as TGTGCCAGCAGCCAAGCCTTAGCCGGGACAGACACAGATACGCAGTATTTT. This encodes CASSQALAGTDTDTQYF.

With respect to this clone: This may be a read error, as it is one base from a much larger clone. As DNA, the CDR3 is TGTGCCAGCAGCCCAGGGAGCTCCTACAATGAGCAGTTCTTC. It codes for CASSPGSSYNEQFF. V and J are TRBV6-5 and TRBJ2-1; D is tentatively TRBD1 or TRBD2 (5 bases each). This CDR3 contains 14 residues. V lost 6 bases and J lost 0, with 9 bases in between. CDR1 is MNHEY and CDR2 is SVGAGI in the germline V gene.

This clone was recorded a few times. This chain's CDR3 is CASTMADSSYEQYF. For the CDR3, the DNA is TGCGCCAGCACCATGGCGGACAGCTCCTACGAGCAGTACTTC. The chain recombines TRBV10-2 with TRBJ2-7; D may be TRBD1 (6 bases). Trimming took off 7 bases at V and 0 bases at J, with 13 bases between the two ends. Germline CDR1 WSHSY, CDR2 SAAADI. This CDR3 region has 14 residues.

This chain's CDR3 is CASSFDRNYGYTF. In DNA, the CDR3 is TGTGCCAGCAGTTTTGACAGGAACTATGGCTACACCTTC. The rearrangement links TRBV5-6 to TRBJ1-2; weak D call: TRBD1 (6 bases). Germline CDR1 is SGHDT and CDR2 is YYEEEE. With 5 bases removed from V and 2 bases from J, the gap between germline ends came to 10 bases. The CDR3 runs 13 residues.

This chain links TRBV7-6 with TRBJ2-3; possibly TRBD2 for D (5 bases). The germline gives CDR1 SGHVS, CDR2 FNYEAQ. V was clipped by 2 bases and J by 0 bases, with 18 bases between them. CDR3 length equals 18 residues. For the CDR3, the DNA is TGTGCCAGCAGCTTAAGGAGTGGGAGCGGCCCTAGCACAGATACGCAGTATTTT. Amino acids: CASSLRSGSGPSTDTQYF.

As to this clone: The junction shows a germline mismatch at one end, possibly a read error. The chain links TRBV12-5 to TRBJ2-7; no definite D call. The CDR3 is made up of 12 amino acids. Germline-derived CDR1 and CDR2 are LGHNT and FRNRAP. The CDR3 coding sequence is TGTGCTAGTGGTTTGGGGGGTCATTCGCACCGCTTC. Translated: CASGLGGHSHRF.

This clone occurred a few times. The chain couples TRBV15 to TRBJ2-5; 8 bases are shared with TRBD1. V shed 3 bases and J 2 bases; nucleotides not matched to a gene: 17. This CDR3 contains 19 residues. Germline values: CDR1 LNHNV, CDR2 YYDKDF (reference sequence). The CDR3 here is CATSSEEPAGQGYQETQYF. CDR3 nucleotides: TGTGCCACCAGCAGCGAAGAACCCGCAGGACAGGGTTATCAAGAGACCCAGTACTTC.

This chain uses TRBV5-1 with TRBJ2-7, with D tentatively TRBD1 (6 bases). V was shortened by 0 bases and J by 3 bases, with 10 bases between the two germline ends. The germline gives CDR1 SGHRS, CDR2 YFSETQ. CDR3 length equals 14 residues. For the CDR3, the DNA is TGCGCCAGCAGCTTGGCCTCCAGGGGCTACGAGCAGTACTTC. Translation gives CASSLASRGYEQYF.

There are a few counts of this clone. CDR3 coding DNA: TGCGCCAGCAGCTTGAGGACCCTCTCGCGCGGGAGGTCAGGCGATACGCAGTATTTT. As protein: CASSLRTLSRGRSGDTQYF. This rearrangement joins TRBV5-1 to TRBJ2-3, with 8 bases identical to TRBD2. The germline CDR1 and CDR2 sequences are SGHRS and YFSETQ. The CDR3 extends over 19 amino acids. V lost 1 base and J lost 6; bases outside the gene matches: 19.

This clone has only a few counts. This chain uses TRBV5-4 with TRBJ2-3; D is possibly TRBD1 (5 bases). Trimming shortened V by 3 bases and J by 4 bases, and 15 bases separated the two germline ends. Germline lookup yields CDR1 SGHNT and CDR2 YYREEE (reference sequence). The CDR3 is made up of 15 amino acids. CDR3 in DNA: TGTGCCAGCAGCTCCAGGGCGCCGAGCGCAGATACGCAGTATTTT. Translating it yields CASSSRAPSADTQYF.

A few counts support this clone. The gene calls are TRBV6-6 and TRBJ2-5, with 9 bases matching TRBD2. The junction had 8 bases not matched to a gene; V was cut back by 7 bases and J by 5 bases. Germline-derived CDR1 and CDR2 are MNHNY and SVGAGI (reference sequence). This CDR3 has 14 amino acids. CDR3 sequence reads: CASTRGRGRETQYF. The CDR3 DNA follows: TGTGCCAGCACTCGCGGGAGGGGCAGGGAGACCCAGTACTTC.

Only a few counts were recorded for this clone. This chain connects TRBV28 to TRBJ2-7, with D unresolved. Germline V CDR1 and CDR2: MDHEN, SYDVKM. The V end lost 6 bases, the J end lost 6 bases, and 15 bases lay between the germline ends. CDR3 length equals 13 residues. CDR3 nucleotide sequence: TGTGCCAGCAGCCGCCCCCCAGTGGGCGAGCAGTACTTC. Its translation is CASSRPPVGEQYF.

The chain combines TRBV2 with TRBJ1-6, with D maybe TRBD1 (5 bases). The CDR3 has 17 residues. Per germline, CDR1 SNHLY and CDR2 FYNNEI. Trimming took off 3 bases at V and 5 bases at J, with 17 bases between the two ends. CDR3 loop: CASSESWGLTNNSPLHF. The CDR3 DNA is TGTGCCAGCAGTGAGTCGTGGGGCTTGACGAATAATTCACCCCTCCACTTT.

The chain is built from TRBV15 and TRBJ2-1, with 12 bases aligning to TRBD2. The trim removed 0 bases at V and 9 bases at J, leaving 6 bases unmatched. The CDR3 contains 16 residues. Germline CDR1 reads LNHNV; CDR2 reads YYDKDF (reference sequence). The CDR3 DNA reads TGTGCCACCAGCAGAGATAGTGGACTAGCGGGGCGTGAGCAGTTCTTC. This codes for CATSRDSGLAGREQFF.

There are a few counts of this clone. This sequence joins TRBV7-9 and TRBJ1-4; D is ambiguous. The germline V and J ends were trimmed by 3 bases and 8 bases, with 16 bases remaining between them. Germline V gives CDR1 SEHNR, CDR2 FQNEAQ (reference sequence). The CDR3 loop spans 15 amino acids. The CDR3 coding sequence is TGTGCCAGCAGCTTCACCGGGTTGAAGGCCGAAAAACTGTTTTTT. It is translated as CASSFTGLKAEKLFF.

This clone showed up just a few times. The V call is TRBV11-2, the J call TRBJ2-5; unclear D gene. Trimming removed 1 base at V and 1 base at J, with 7 bases between. CDR1 is SGHAT, CDR2 FQNNGV, per germline. The CDR3 spans 14 residues. The CDR3 loop reads CASSLGFIQETQYF. The CDR3 DNA sequence: TGTGCCAGCAGCTTAGGTTTCATCCAAGAGACCCAGTACTTC. Supplemented by reference TRBV11-2 and TRBJ2-5, the full variable domain reads EAGVAQSPRYKIIEKRQSVAFWCNPISGHATLYWYQQILGQGPKLLIQFQNNGVVDDSQLPKDRFSAERLKGVDSTLKIQPAKLEDSAVYLCASSLGFIQETQYFGPGTRLLVL.

There are a few counts of this clone. The chain employs TRBV6-6 and TRBJ2-3; 7 nucleotides line up with TRBD2. The germline gives CDR1 MNHNY, CDR2 SVGAGI (reference sequence). V trimming: 7 bases; J trimming: 1 base; junction bases outside the gene matches: 11. There are 16 residues in the CDR3. CDR3 loop: CASIIRTGGGTDTQYF. The CDR3 DNA sequence: TGTGCCAGCATCATAAGGACGGGAGGAGGCACAGATACGCAGTATTTT.

The V gene is TRBV7-6, the J gene TRBJ1-3; D gene unclear. Germline-derived CDR1 and CDR2 are SGHVS and FNYEAQ. The CDR3 sequence is 14 residues long. V was trimmed by 5 bases and J by 4 bases, leaving 12 bases between them. The CDR3 DNA sequence: TGTGCCAGCAGCCCCGCCCTGGGAGGAAACACCATATATTTT. Residues: CASSPALGGNTIYF.

This clone was detected only a few times. The chain links TRBV4-1 to TRBJ2-3; D gene unclear. Germline lookup yields CDR1 MGHRA and CDR2 YSYEKL. The CDR3 loop spans 18 amino acids. Trimming stripped 0 bases from V and 4 bases from J, with 20 bases between. The CDR3 DNA sequence: TGCGCCAGCAGCCAAGACGACCAGACGGGCCTTAGGGCAGATACGCAGTATTTT. It specifies CASSQDDQTGLRADTQYF.

The genes are TRBV2 and TRBJ2-2; D perhaps matches TRBD1 (5 bases). V lost 5 bases and J 6 bases, leaving 10 bases between the germline ends. Germline V gene data show CDR1 as SNHLY and CDR2 as FYNNEI. CDR3 length equals 13 residues. CDR3 sequence reads: CASSPQGSGELFF. CDR3 sequence (DNA): TGTGCCAGCAGTCCCCAGGGATCCGGGGAGCTGTTTTTT.